A selection of T cell receptor beta chains follows, all from one sample in a study of molecular identifiers for immune sequencing clone quantification. TCRdb re-called the PCR reads through MiXCR, storing one row per CDR3 protein. In the table there are around 480,000 distinct CDR3 sequences, about a quarter of which are singletons. Source material: naive CD8+ T cells from blood, with Jurkat cell RNA spiked in. The receptors stem from a human donor in good health. Some libraries in this study had Jurkat cell RNA spiked in. Both conserved end residues are part of each CDR3. The D gene is left open where the match is weak. Clone size is not always given. Where it is, it says once, few, many or a class for expanded clones.

j_gene: TRBJ2-7; abundance: few; d_gene: -; v_gene: TRBV7-9; CDR3aa: CASSLSWDSSYEQYF; CDR3nt: TGTGCCAGCAGCTTAAGTTGGGACTCAAGCTACGAGCAGTACTTC
j_gene: TRBJ2-7; abundance: many; d_gene: -; v_gene: TRBV5-4; CDR3aa: CASSLTVGQGSSYEQYF; CDR3nt: TGTGCCAGCAGCCTGACCGTCGGTCAGGGTAGTTCCTACGAGCAGTACTTC
j_gene: TRBJ1-1; abundance: few; d_gene: -; v_gene: TRBV4-3; CDR3aa: CASSQDTVAEAFF; CDR3nt: TGCGCCAGCAGCCAAGATACGGTCGCTGAAGCTTTCTTT
j_gene: TRBJ2-1; abundance: -; d_gene: -; v_gene: TRBV28; CDR3aa: CASSFSPSYNEQFF; CDR3nt: TGTGCCAGCAGTTTCAGCCCCTCCTACAATGAGCAGTTCTTC
j_gene: TRBJ2-3; abundance: -; d_gene: -; v_gene: TRBV3-1; CDR3aa: CASSHLSGGGTDTQYF; CDR3nt: TGTGCCAGCAGCCATCTTAGCGGTGGGGGCACAGATACGCAGTATTTT
j_gene: TRBJ1-5; abundance: many; d_gene: -; v_gene: TRBV24-1; CDR3aa: CATSESTGRLGNQPQHF; CDR3nt: TGTGCCACCAGTGAATCGACAGGACGATTGGGCAATCAGCCCCAGCATTTT
j_gene: TRBJ1-6; abundance: few; d_gene: -; v_gene: TRBV3-1; CDR3aa: CASSQDLGLPPLHF; CDR3nt: TGTGCCAGCAGCCAAGATCTTGGCCTTCCACCCCTCCACTTT
j_gene: TRBJ1-4; abundance: many; d_gene: TRBD1; v_gene: TRBV12-3/TRBV12-4; CDR3aa: CASSPGQGAPNEKLFF; CDR3nt: TGTGCCAGCAGTCCCGGACAGGGGGCACCTAATGAAAAACTGTTTTTT
j_gene: TRBJ1-1; abundance: -; d_gene: -; v_gene: TRBV7-9; CDR3aa: CASSSLWLSTEAFF; CDR3nt: TGTGCCAGCAGCTCCCTATGGTTGAGCACTGAAGCTTTCTTT
j_gene: TRBJ2-7; abundance: -; d_gene: TRBD1; v_gene: TRBV7-9; CDR3aa: CASSRARQGTYGQYF; CDR3nt: TGTGCCAGCAGCCGAGCCAGACAGGGAACCTACGGGCAGTACTTC
j_gene: TRBJ2-1; abundance: -; d_gene: -; v_gene: TRBV27; CDR3aa: CASSLSGWAVGNEQFF; CDR3nt: TGTGCCAGCAGTTTAAGCGGGTGGGCCGTAGGCAATGAGCAGTTCTTC
j_gene: TRBJ2-5; abundance: -; d_gene: -; v_gene: TRBV12-3/TRBV12-4; CDR3aa: CASSLYLGETQYF; CDR3nt: TGTGCCAGCAGTTTATACCTGGGGGAGACCCAGTACTTC
j_gene: TRBJ2-7; abundance: few; d_gene: -; v_gene: TRBV2; CDR3aa: CASSPGALFREQYF; CDR3nt: TGTGCCAGCAGCCCGGGGGCCTTGTTCCGCGAGCAGTACTTC
j_gene: TRBJ1-5; abundance: -; d_gene: -; v_gene: TRBV12-5; CDR3aa: CASGLVLEGGGFHQPQHF; CDR3nt: TGTGCTAGTGGTTTGGTACTCGAGGGGGGCGGTTTTCATCAGCCCCAGCATTTT
j_gene: TRBJ1-5; abundance: many; d_gene: -; v_gene: TRBV5-6; CDR3aa: CASSLREDSNQPQHF; CDR3nt: TGTGCCAGCAGCTTGAGGGAAGACAGTAATCAGCCCCAGCATTTT
j_gene: TRBJ2-7; abundance: -; d_gene: -; v_gene: TRBV14; CDR3aa: CASSQGGGAPGEQYF; CDR3nt: TGTGCCAGCAGCCAAGGTGGAGGGGCGCCGGGGGAGCAGTACTTC
j_gene: TRBJ2-7; abundance: -; d_gene: TRBD1; v_gene: TRBV28; CDR3aa: CASSYPGTGGPKGLNSYEQYF; CDR3nt: TGTGCCAGCAGTTACCCCGGGACAGGGGGCCCAAAGGGACTGAACTCCTACGAGCAGTACTTC
j_gene: TRBJ2-3; abundance: few; d_gene: -; v_gene: TRBV4-3; CDR3aa: CASTDGRYTDTQYF; CDR3nt: TGCGCCAGCACAGACGGGCGGTACACAGATACGCAGTATTTT
j_gene: TRBJ2-7; abundance: -; d_gene: -; v_gene: TRBV6-2/TRBV6-3; CDR3aa: CASSYLTGTGEQYF; CDR3nt: TGTGCCAGCAGTTACCTGACGGGGACGGGCGAGCAGTACTTC
j_gene: TRBJ1-2; abundance: -; d_gene: TRBD1; v_gene: TRBV3-1; CDR3aa: CASSPRQGPNYGYTF; CDR3nt: TGTGCCAGCAGCCCTAGACAGGGACCTAACTATGGCTACACCTTC
j_gene: TRBJ1-5; abundance: -; d_gene: -; v_gene: TRBV27; CDR3aa: CASSSGREQPQHF; CDR3nt: TGTGCCAGCAGTTCAGGACGTGAACAGCCCCAGCATTTT
j_gene: TRBJ1-2; abundance: many; d_gene: -; v_gene: TRBV9; CDR3aa: CASSVATNYGYTF; CDR3nt: TGTGCCAGCAGCGTAGCAACTAACTATGGCTACACCTTC
j_gene: TRBJ2-6; abundance: -; d_gene: -; v_gene: TRBV12-5; CDR3aa: CASGSTGTISGANVLTF; CDR3nt: TGTGCTAGTGGTTCAACCGGGACAATCTCTGGGGCCAACGTCCTGACTTTC
j_gene: TRBJ2-7; abundance: -; d_gene: -; v_gene: TRBV19; CDR3aa: CASSAAGQSSSYEQYF; CDR3nt: TGTGCCAGTAGTGCCGCGGGACAGTCCAGCTCCTACGAGCAGTACTTC
j_gene: TRBJ1-1; abundance: many; d_gene: -; v_gene: TRBV25-1; CDR3aa: CASSPGLTEAFF; CDR3nt: TGTGCCAGCAGTCCAGGGTTAACTGAAGCTTTCTTT
j_gene: TRBJ1-5; abundance: -; d_gene: -; v_gene: TRBV4-1; CDR3aa: CASSQAAGQFEEPQHF; CDR3nt: TGCGCCAGCAGCCAAGCTGCAGGACAGTTTGAGGAGCCCCAGCATTTT
j_gene: TRBJ2-7; abundance: -; d_gene: TRBD2; v_gene: TRBV12-3/TRBV12-4; CDR3aa: CASTPWGTSGGEQYF; CDR3nt: TGTGCCAGCACCCCCTGGGGGACTAGTGGTGGCGAGCAGTACTTC
j_gene: TRBJ2-6; abundance: -; d_gene: -; v_gene: TRBV5-1; CDR3aa: CTSSSDRSGANVLTF; CDR3nt: TGCACCAGCAGCTCCGACAGATCTGGGGCCAACGTCCTGACTTTC
j_gene: TRBJ2-3; abundance: -; d_gene: TRBD1; v_gene: TRBV7-2; CDR3aa: CASSSWDRLTAKQYF; CDR3nt: TGTGCCAGCAGCTCGTGGGACAGGCTCACAGCTAAGCAGTATTTT
j_gene: TRBJ2-3; abundance: -; d_gene: TRBD2; v_gene: TRBV7-9; CDR3aa: CASSLALLAVTDTQYF; CDR3nt: TGTGCCAGCAGCTTAGCGTTACTAGCGGTTACAGATACGCAGTATTTT
j_gene: TRBJ2-7; abundance: few; d_gene: -; v_gene: TRBV7-9; CDR3aa: CASSLVDTRYEQYF; CDR3nt: TGTGCCAGCAGCTTAGTCGACACTAGATACGAGCAGTACTTC
j_gene: TRBJ2-7; abundance: few; d_gene: -; v_gene: TRBV4-2; CDR3aa: CASSHFQGGYEQYF; CDR3nt: TGTGCCAGCAGCCATTTCCAGGGGGGGTACGAGCAGTACTTC
j_gene: TRBJ2-1; abundance: few; d_gene: TRBD1; v_gene: TRBV6-5; CDR3aa: CASSLGQGDNEQFF; CDR3nt: TGTGCCAGCAGTCTCGGACAGGGCGACAATGAGCAGTTCTTC
j_gene: TRBJ2-7; abundance: few; d_gene: -; v_gene: TRBV7-9; CDR3aa: CASSATGTLYEQYF; CDR3nt: TGTGCCAGCAGCGCGACCGGGACTCTCTACGAGCAGTACTTC
j_gene: TRBJ2-1; abundance: few; d_gene: TRBD2; v_gene: TRBV5-4; CDR3aa: CASQTSGRPHSYNEQFF; CDR3nt: TGTGCCAGCCAAACTAGCGGGAGGCCCCACTCCTACAATGAGCAGTTCTTC
j_gene: TRBJ2-3; abundance: -; d_gene: -; v_gene: TRBV6-2/TRBV6-3; CDR3aa: CARSYSVSGAPTDPQYF; CDR3nt: TGTGCCCGCAGTTACTCCGTTAGCGGCGCTCCTACAGATCCGCAGTATTTT
j_gene: TRBJ1-3; abundance: -; d_gene: TRBD1; v_gene: TRBV4-3; CDR3aa: CASSQQYRGKGSGNTIYF; CDR3nt: TGCGCCAGCAGCCAACAATACAGGGGAAAAGGCTCTGGAAACACCATATATTTT
j_gene: TRBJ2-7; abundance: -; d_gene: TRBD2; v_gene: TRBV4-3; CDR3aa: CASSQGLAGGRSYEQYF; CDR3nt: TGCGCCAGCAGCCAAGGACTAGCGGGAGGTAGGTCCTACGAGCAGTACTTC
j_gene: TRBJ2-3; abundance: many; d_gene: -; v_gene: TRBV24-1; CDR3aa: CATGAGQIDTQYF; CDR3nt: TGTGCCACAGGGGCCGGTCAGATAGATACGCAGTATTTT
j_gene: TRBJ2-3; abundance: many; d_gene: -; v_gene: TRBV5-6; CDR3aa: CASNSFPDTQYF; CDR3nt: TGTGCCAGCAACAGTTTTCCAGATACGCAGTATTTT
j_gene: TRBJ2-3; abundance: few; d_gene: TRBD2; v_gene: TRBV9; CDR3aa: CASSERLAGMTDTQYF; CDR3nt: TGTGCCAGCAGCGAACGACTAGCGGGGATGACAGATACGCAGTATTTT
j_gene: TRBJ2-1; abundance: -; d_gene: TRBD2; v_gene: TRBV30; CDR3aa: CAWSRTRISEQFF; CDR3nt: TGTGCCTGGAGCCGGACTAGGATAAGTGAGCAGTTCTTC
j_gene: TRBJ1-5; abundance: many; d_gene: -; v_gene: TRBV7-9; CDR3aa: CASSPDSQPQHF; CDR3nt: TGTGCCAGCAGCCCTGACAGTCAGCCCCAGCATTTT
j_gene: TRBJ1-1; abundance: -; d_gene: -; v_gene: TRBV7-9; CDR3aa: CASSNNSPEAFF; CDR3nt: TGTGCCAGCAGCAACAATAGTCCTGAAGCTTTCTTT
j_gene: TRBJ2-6; abundance: -; d_gene: TRBD1; v_gene: TRBV14; CDR3aa: CASSLWTGEVLTF; CDR3nt: TGTGCCAGCAGCCTATGGACAGGGGAGGTCCTGACTTTC
j_gene: TRBJ2-7; abundance: few; d_gene: TRBD2; v_gene: TRBV19; CDR3aa: CASSIFAGDGEQYF; CDR3nt: TGTGCCAGTAGTATTTTTGCGGGAGACGGGGAGCAGTACTTC
j_gene: TRBJ1-3; abundance: few; d_gene: -; v_gene: TRBV4-3; CDR3aa: CASSQAGSHSGNTIYF; CDR3nt: TGCGCCAGCAGCCAGGCCGGATCCCACTCTGGAAACACCATATATTTT
j_gene: TRBJ1-1; abundance: few; d_gene: -; v_gene: TRBV27; CDR3aa: CASRVAAINTEAFF; CDR3nt: TGTGCCAGCAGAGTCGCCGCGATTAACACTGAAGCTTTCTTT
j_gene: TRBJ2-1; abundance: -; d_gene: -; v_gene: TRBV29-1; CDR3aa: CSGYGYNEQFF; CDR3nt: TGCAGCGGTTACGGATACAATGAGCAGTTCTTC
j_gene: TRBJ1-4; abundance: few; d_gene: -; v_gene: TRBV4-1; CDR3aa: CASSQVLPQELDEKLFF; CDR3nt: TGCGCCAGCAGCCAAGTTCTACCCCAGGAGTTGGATGAAAAACTGTTTTTT
j_gene: TRBJ1-5; abundance: many; d_gene: -; v_gene: TRBV20-1; CDR3aa: CSAPIRDTIGYYSNQPQHF; CDR3nt: TGCAGTGCTCCAATCCGGGACACCATAGGGTATTATAGCAATCAGCCCCAGCATTTT
j_gene: TRBJ2-2; abundance: -; d_gene: -; v_gene: TRBV12-3/TRBV12-4; CDR3aa: CASSPPDPNTVELFF; CDR3nt: TGTGCCAGCAGTCCCCCGGACCCGAACACCGTGGAGCTGTTTTTT
j_gene: TRBJ2-1; abundance: few; d_gene: TRBD2; v_gene: TRBV27; CDR3aa: CASSSRTSEAYNEQFF; CDR3nt: TGTGCCAGCAGTAGTAGGACTAGCGAAGCCTACAATGAGCAGTTCTTC
j_gene: TRBJ1-1; abundance: few; d_gene: -; v_gene: TRBV28; CDR3aa: CASSFRGGLPEAFF; CDR3nt: TGTGCCAGCAGTTTTCGGGGGGGTCTCCCTGAAGCTTTCTTT
j_gene: TRBJ2-5; abundance: -; d_gene: -; v_gene: TRBV11-2; CDR3aa: CASSSPGQAQETQYF; CDR3nt: TGTGCCAGCAGCTCTCCGGGACAAGCTCAAGAGACCCAGTACTTC